This T cell receptor (beta chain) was found in a study of shared clonotypes between healthy human individuals. Study summary: The study used three CD4 naive, three CD4 memory, two CD8 naive and one CD8 memory plate per donor.

Using immunoSEQ multiplex PCR, the repertoire was profiled, and TCRdb retains in-frame clones only, with some absent. The sample contains just over 2,000,000 clones, just under 95% of which appear only once. The naive CD8 subset, CD45RO-negative cells positively selected for CCR7, excluded terminally differentiated effector memory CD45RA+ cells. Within Nashville, Tennessee resided all donors, each a Caucasian adult. In the case of this clone: Its antigen is as yet unknown.

General observations from the study: Richness estimates generally favored naive over memory subsets. Researchers sampled only blood; tissue repertoires likely differ.

The CDR3 length is 16 residues. Between the trimmed V and J ends, which lost 2 bases and 3 bases, there was a span of 16 bases. Looked up from germline, CDR1 is MNHNS and CDR2 is SASEGT. The V gene is TRBV6-1, the J gene TRBJ1-1; D not certain. Sequencing was performed on naive CD8+ T cells sorted from blood. The clonotype comes from a young man in good health. CDR3 sequence reads: CASSERVLEEDTEAFF. The CDR3 nucleotides read TGTGCCAGCAGTGAAAGGGTTCTTGAGGAGGACACTGAAGCTTTCTTT.